Given below is one T cell receptor (beta chain) in context. Its antigen is unknown. This may be a read error: a much more frequent sequence differs by one nucleotide. The data are from a study of CD8+CD57+ T cells in acquired aplastic anemia. For the study at large: Sorting CD4+ and CD8+ cells gave DNA averaging about 3.1 ug. There were roughly 9.8 million reads, on average, for CD4+ cells from healthy donors.

The template used for profiling TCR beta VDJ and CDR3 was genomic DNA. TCRdb fed the reads into MiXCR, producing one record per CDR3 protein. The table shows about 220,000 distinct CDR3 sequences, with 34% occurring only once. The CDR3 sequence is 15 residues long. In germline, CDR1 is DFQATT, CDR2 SNEGSKA (reference sequence). The V end lost 6 bases, the J end lost 8 bases, and 26 bases lay between the germline ends. The study, taken as a whole, reports: A significant difference in CD8+ Simpson's diversity between patients and controls was not found. Patients shared about 30 CD8+ CDR3 sequences with controls.

J is TRBJ2-7 and V is TRBV20-1; a possible D gene is TRBD2 (6 bases). This receptor was identified in a human donor in good health, serving as a control. The specimen sequenced was sorted CD4+, CD8+, or CD8+CD57+ T cells (not recorded which) from PBMCs. The CDR3 coding sequence is TGCAGTGCCACTAGCAGGACCACAGCTGGATACAAGCAGTACTTC. Translated: CSATSRTTAGYKQYF.